These 30 T cell receptor beta chains were sequenced from one sample in a study of memory CD4+ T cells and cytomegalovirus serostatus. Single viable CD3+CD4+CD8-CD45RO+ cells were sorted as the memory CD4+ T cells. This table comes from immunoSEQ multiplex PCR, and its TCRdb copy is limited to in-frame clones, with some not included. This repertoire shows 50,000 to 65,000 clones, 78% found once; its top ten account for 0.77%. Sample: memory CD4+ T cells from blood. All receptors derive from an adult in good health and CMV-seronegative.

The chain links TRBV5-4 to TRBJ2-5, with TRBD2 matching 7 bases. The trim removed 0 bases at V and 6 bases at J, leaving 11 bases unmatched. The CDR3 consists of 16 residues. Germline CDR1 SGHNT, CDR2 YYREEE (reference sequence). DNA for the CDR3: TGTGCCAGCAGCTTGGGGGGCGGGGGACCACCCAAGACCCAGTACTTC. As protein: CASSLGGGGPPKTQYF.

This chain uses TRBV28 with TRBJ1-2; 7 bases fit TRBD1. Losses at the gene ends were 6 bases for V and 5 bases for J; bases not matched to a gene: 12. CDR1 is MDHEN and CDR2 is SYDVKM in the germline V gene. The CDR3 is made up of 15 amino acids. CDR3 bases: TGTGCCAGCAGGCGGGGGGACAGTGGTGCTTATGGCTACACCTTC. Its translation: CASRRGDSGAYGYTF.

This clone was seen a few times. The J gene is TRBJ1-4, the V gene TRBV19; D may be TRBD1 (5 bases). V lost 3 bases and J lost 7, with 12 bases in between. Germline V lookup: CDR1 LNHDA, CDR2 SQIVND (reference sequence). This CDR3 contains 14 residues. Here the CDR3 DNA reads TGTGCCAGTAGTATCGGGACGAGTCCTGAAAAACTGTTTTTT. Translated: CASSIGTSPEKLFF.

The chain combines TRBV5-1 with TRBJ2-1, with D tentatively TRBD2 (6 bases). The CDR3 totals 17 residues. The V gene lost 3 bases and the J gene lost 8 bases, with 24 bases spanning the gap. Germline CDR1 and CDR2: SGHRS and YFSETQ. In DNA, the CDR3 is TGCGCCAGCAGCTCCATACCGGGACTCGGGGCATCCCATGAGCAGTTCTTC. Translating gives CASSSIPGLGASHEQFF.

A few counts support this clone. The chain employs TRBV21-1 and TRBJ1-3. TRBV21-1 is described as a pseudogene. The CDR3 is made up of 15 amino acids. CDR3: CASAKSRLGGNTIYF. The CDR3 DNA sequence: TGTGCCAGCGCCAAATCGCGCCTCGGAGGAAACACCATATATTTT.

This clone was counted a few times. The chain couples TRBV11-2 to TRBJ1-1; D remains unclear. The CDR3 is made up of 13 amino acids. The V gene lost 0 bases and the J gene lost 4 bases, with 6 bases spanning the gap. Looked up from germline, CDR1 is SGHAT and CDR2 is FQNNGV. This CDR3 is CASSLEWVTEAFF. As DNA, the CDR3 is TGTGCCAGCAGCTTAGAGTGGGTCACTGAAGCTTTCTTT.

The rearrangement links TRBV29-1 to TRBJ2-3; D is unresolved. Germline V gene lookup returns CDR1 SQVTM and CDR2 ANQGSEA. Trimming stripped 3 bases from V and 2 bases from J, with 12 bases between. This CDR3 is built from 14 residues. DNA of the CDR3: TGCAGCGTTGAGGCAACCCGAAACACAGATACGCAGTATTTT. It specifies CSVEATRNTDTQYF.

This rearrangement joins TRBV25-1 to TRBJ1-2; possibly TRBD1 for D (5 bases). The CDR3 length is 12 residues. Deletions cut 0 bases from V and 8 bases from J, with 7 bases between. CDR1 and CDR2 (germline): MGHDK, SYGVNS. The CDR3 sequence is CASSEYGGGYTF. The CDR3 DNA sequence: TGTGCCAGCAGTGAATACGGGGGGGGCTACACCTTC.

The V and J genes are TRBV6-4 and TRBJ2-3; TRBD2 matches 14 bases. J lost 5 bases, V lost 5 bases, and 6 bases had no gene match. The CDR3 is 16 residues long. Germline V lookup: CDR1 MRHNA, CDR2 SNTAGT. The CDR3 reads CASSSPGTSGGDTQYF. In nucleotides, the CDR3 is TGTGCCAGCAGTAGCCCCGGGACTAGCGGGGGAGATACGCAGTATTTT.

This clone appeared once. This chain uses TRBV28 with TRBJ2-5; D is uncertain. Gene TRBJ2-7 matches the end of the DNA better, so the J call may be wrong. The CDR3 length is 12 residues. Germline V gives CDR1 MDHEN, CDR2 SYDVKM. The CDR3 DNA reads as TGTGCCAGCATGCTGGACGGCTACGAGCAGTACTTC. Translation: CASMLDGYEQYF.

V usage is TRBV7-2 and J usage is TRBJ2-3, with 10 bases aligning to TRBD2. The germline V gene has CDR1 SGHTA and CDR2 FQGNSA. V dropped 5 bases and J dropped 0; count of bases not matched to a gene: 11. The CDR3 is 18 amino acids. The DNA for the CDR3 is TGTGCCAGCAGCCTCCAAGCGGGGGGGTTTCGTAGCACAGATACGCAGTATTTT. The encoded protein is CASSLQAGGFRSTDTQYF.

The chain has TRBV9 and TRBJ1-3; unclear D gene. The V gene's germline CDR1 is SGDLS and CDR2 YYNGEE. CDR3 length: 16 residues. Trimming stripped 0 bases from V and 0 bases from J, with 10 bases between. CDR3 DNA sequence: TGTGCCAGCAGCGTAGGAACTGACTACTCTGGAAACACCATATATTTT. Protein product: CASSVGTDYSGNTIYF.

Only a few counts were recorded for this clone. This chain connects TRBV6-1 to TRBJ1-5; no clear D. The V end lost 5 bases, the J end lost 2 bases, and 13 bases lay between the germline ends. CDR3 length: 15 amino acids. In germline, CDR1 is MNHNS, CDR2 SASEGT. The CDR3 DNA reads TGTGCCAGCAGTCCGGGTCCTTATGGCAATCAGCCCCAGCATTTT. Amino acid sequence: CASSPGPYGNQPQHF.

The rearrangement links TRBV18 to TRBJ2-4; D unresolved. The CDR3 contains 16 residues. V was cut by 4 bases and J by 0 bases, with 13 bases left in between. Germline CDR1 and CDR2: KGHSH and LQKENI. CDR3 nucleotide sequence: TGTGCCAGCTCACTTGGCCAGACTCTAGCCAAAAACATTCAGTACTTC. Encoded protein: CASSLGQTLAKNIQYF.

This clone was seen a few times. V gene TRBV29-1 combines with J gene TRBJ2-5; 14 positions match TRBD2. V shed 7 bases and J 5 bases; nucleotides not matched to a gene: 9. CDR1 is SQVTM and CDR2 is ANQGSEA in the germline V gene. The CDR3 length is 15 residues. The CDR3 DNA sequence: TGCAGCGCAGGAGGGACTAGCGGGGGCCTCGAGACCCAGTACTTC. This codes for CSAGGTSGGLETQYF.

The chain is built from TRBV28 and TRBJ1-1, with TRBD1 as a possible D gene (5 bases). Germline V gives CDR1 MDHEN, CDR2 SYDVKM. Trimming took 8 bases from V and 7 from J, leaving 11 bases between them. CDR3 length equals 11 residues. The CDR3 here is CASLGQREAFF. The CDR3 DNA reads TGTGCCAGCCTGGGGCAGCGTGAAGCTTTCTTT.

The CDR3 sequence: CASSPVPSGNEKLFF. The DNA for the CDR3 is TGCGCCAGCAGCCCGGTCCCGAGCGGTAATGAAAAACTGTTTTTT. The rearrangement joins TRBV5-1 to TRBJ1-4; D call uncertain. Germline loops: CDR1 SGHRS, CDR2 YFSETQ. This CDR3 contains 15 residues. V lost 4 bases to trimming and J lost 4 bases, with 14 bases between them. Supplemented by reference TRBV5-1 and TRBJ1-4, the full variable domain reads KAGVTQTPRYLIKTRGQQVTLSCSPISGHRSVSWYQQTPGQGLQFLFEYFSETQRNKGNFPGRFSGRQFSNSRSEMNVSTLELGDSALYLCASSPVPSGNEKLFFGSGTQLSVL.

The CDR3, as DNA: TGTGCCAGCAGCGCCATGAATGAGCAGTTCTTC. It yields the protein CASSAMNEQFF. The rearrangement links TRBV7-6 to TRBJ2-1, with D uncertain. The CDR3 is 11 amino acids. From germline, CDR1 is SGHVS and CDR2 FNYEAQ. Trimming removed 5 bases from V and 7 bases from J, with 6 bases in between.

The rearrangement joins TRBV18 to TRBJ2-7, with TRBD2 matching 10 bases. The V gene's germline CDR1 is KGHSH and CDR2 LQKENI. V trimming: 6 bases; J trimming: 3 bases; junction bases outside the gene matches: 5. The CDR3 is 14 amino acids. In nucleotides, the CDR3 is TGTGCCAGCTCCCGGGGACTAGCGCTCTACGAGCAGTACTTC. This gives the protein CASSRGLALYEQYF. The full variable domain, in which reference TRBV18 and TRBJ2-7 provide the parts outside the CDR3, is NAGVMQNPRHLVRRRGQEARLRCSPMKGHSHVYWYRQLPEEGLKFMVYLQKENIIDESGMPKERFSAEFPKEGPSILRIQQVVRGDSAAYFCASSRGLALYEQYFGPGTRLTVT.

The chain carries TRBV28 and TRBJ1-1, with D hard to call. This CDR3 contains 13 residues. Germline values: CDR1 MDHEN, CDR2 SYDVKM. Between the trimmed V and J ends, which lost 8 bases and 2 bases, there was a span of 12 bases. This chain's CDR3 is CASCLRRNTEAFF. The CDR3 DNA sequence: TGTGCCAGCTGCCTACGGAGAAACACTGAAGCTTTCTTT.

The rearrangement joins TRBV2 to TRBJ1-5, with 10 bases matching TRBD1. The CDR3 has 14 amino acids. Germline CDR1 SNHLY, CDR2 FYNNEI. V gave up 4 bases and J gave up 7 bases; unmatched junction bases: 4. In DNA form, the CDR3 reads TGTGCCAGCAGTGGACAGGGGGCCGGGCAGCCCCAGCATTTT. Translation: CASSGQGAGQPQHF.

The chain links TRBV9 to TRBJ1-4, with unresolved D. The V and J ends lost 0 bases and 5 bases respectively, with 5 bases between them. The CDR3 consists of 13 residues. Germline V gene lookup returns CDR1 SGDLS and CDR2 YYNGEE. The CDR3 bases are TGTGCCAGCAGCGTAGTCGCCAATGAAAAACTGTTTTTT. Protein product: CASSVVANEKLFF.

Details on this clone: Other DNA sequences from this sample encode an identical CDR3 as well. The CDR3 spells CASARDSYGYTF. Here the CDR3 DNA reads TGTGCCAGCGCCCGGGACAGCTATGGCTACACCTTC. The chain uses TRBV18 and TRBJ1-2, with 7 bases matching TRBD1. V was clipped by 8 bases and J by 4 bases; unmatched bases: 4. The germline V gene encodes CDR1 KGHSH and CDR2 LQKENI. This CDR3 has 12 amino acids.

V is TRBV27 and J is TRBJ2-7; unclear D gene. The V end lost 2 bases, the J end lost 0 bases, and 8 bases lay between the germline ends. CDR1 and CDR2 (germline): MNHEY, SMNVEV (reference sequence). This CDR3 has 14 residues. The CDR3 sequence is CASSLVLHSYEQYF. The CDR3, as DNA: TGTGCCAGCAGTTTAGTACTGCACTCCTACGAGCAGTACTTC.

This sequence joins TRBV29-1 and TRBJ2-6; weak D call: TRBD2 (5 bases). This CDR3 has 14 amino acids. V lost 5 bases to trimming and J lost 2 bases, with 10 bases between them. Per the germline V gene, CDR1 is SQVTM and CDR2 is ANQGSEA. The CDR3 sequence is CSVSEGTGANVLTF. CDR3 coding DNA: TGCAGCGTTTCTGAGGGAACTGGGGCCAACGTCCTGACTTTC.

In this sample, this clone turned up once. The chain couples TRBV28 to TRBJ2-5; a weak D match, TRBD2 (7 bases). CDR1 and CDR2 from the germline V gene are MDHEN and SYDVKM. V was cut by 2 bases and J by 0 bases, with 13 bases left in between. The CDR3 is made up of 16 amino acids. The CDR3 region has the DNA TGTGCCAGCAGTTTAGGAGGCGGGGGCTACCAAGAGACCCAGTACTTC. Protein sequence: CASSLGGGGYQETQYF.

This chain connects TRBV5-4 to TRBJ2-7; TRBD2 agrees at 16 bases. V shed 4 bases and J 0 bases; nucleotides not matched to a gene: 4. The CDR3 spans 17 residues. Germline-derived CDR1 and CDR2 are SGHNT and YYREEE (reference sequence). CDR3 amino acids: CASSRGTSGGASYEQYF. CDR3 sequence (DNA): TGTGCCAGCAGCAGGGGGACTAGCGGGGGGGCCTCCTACGAGCAGTACTTC.

The chain carries TRBV7-9 and TRBJ2-1, with D perhaps TRBD2 (7 bases). In germline, CDR1 is SEHNR, CDR2 FQNEAQ (reference sequence). The CDR3 is made up of 14 amino acids. Trimming took 5 bases from V and 8 from J, leaving 16 bases between them. In DNA form, the CDR3 reads TGTGCCAGCAGCCGGGGGGCAGGGGAGGATGAGCAGTTCTTC. Its translation: CASSRGAGEDEQFF.

The chain has TRBV14 and TRBJ2-3; tentatively, D is TRBD2 (5 bases). Germline V gene data show CDR1 as SGHDN and CDR2 as FVKESK. The CDR3 spans 18 residues. V was shortened by 0 bases and J by 2 bases, with 18 bases between the two germline ends. The CDR3 sequence: CASSQDSPGGRITDTQYF. DNA of the CDR3: TGTGCCAGCAGCCAAGATTCCCCCGGAGGTCGGATCACAGATACGCAGTATTTT.

V is TRBV28 and J is TRBJ1-5; TRBD1 matches 8 bases. This CDR3 spans 15 amino acids. With V trimmed by 4 bases and J by 6 bases, 8 bases remained unmatched. CDR1 MDHEN and CDR2 SYDVKM come from the germline V gene. CDR3 sequence reads: CASSSRTGHGQPQHF. The CDR3, as DNA: TGTGCCAGCAGTTCCCGGACAGGGCACGGTCAGCCCCAGCATTTT.